Each of the 31 T cell receptor beta chains below was sequenced from the same sample in a study of blood T cell repertoires in COVID-19 (dated by TCRdb to about 2020). The library came from the immunoSEQ multiplex PCR assay. In TCRdb, the immuneACCESS table is reduced to in-frame sequences with V and J assigned. These tables do not hold every clone; where another copy was compared, an unresolved V gene accounts for under half, and the others remain unexplained. This sample comprises approximately 500,000 clones, approximately 91% of them detected only once. The top ten constitute less than 9.5% of the sample. Sequencing was done on a sample of peripheral blood. These receptor sequences come from a woman in her 50s with COVID-19, enrolled during active disease.

The V call is TRBV18, the J call TRBJ1-1, with D possibly being TRBD1 (5 bases). Trimming took 4 bases from V and 5 from J, leaving 20 bases between them. Germline V gene sequence: CDR1 KGHSH, CDR2 LQKENI. This CDR3 region has 16 residues. The CDR3 coding sequence is TGTGCCAGCTCACGAACGGCCCTGACAGCAGGAACTGAAGCTTTCTTT. Its translation: CASSRTALTAGTEAFF.

This sequence joins TRBV19 and TRBJ2-1, with 8 bases aligning to TRBD1. With 6 bases clipped from V and 7 bases from J, the junction kept 8 bases outside the gene matches. The CDR3 sequence is 14 residues long. Germline CDR1 and CDR2: LNHDA and SQIVND (reference sequence). DNA of the CDR3: TGTGCCAGTAGACTACAGGGGGATTTGAATGAGCAGTTCTTC. Its protein is CASRLQGDLNEQFF.

This chain connects TRBV27 to TRBJ2-7, with a possible D match to TRBD2 (7 bases). The CDR3 length is 14 residues. V lost 6 bases, J lost 6 bases, and 18 bases lay in between. The germline V gene has CDR1 MNHEY and CDR2 SMNVEV (reference sequence). CDR3 nucleotide sequence: TGTGCCAGCAGCTCCCGGGGGGCGATCCGCGAGCAGTACTTC. It translates to CASSSRGAIREQYF.

The rearrangement uses TRBV5-1 and TRBJ2-3, with a weak D call TRBD1 (5 bases). Germline assignment: CDR1 SGHRS and CDR2 YFSETQ. The CDR3 runs 15 residues. Trimming removed 1 base from V and 0 bases from J, with 9 bases in between. In nucleotides, the CDR3 is TGCGCCAGCAGCTTGACAGGCGTGAGCACAGATACGCAGTATTTT. Translating it yields CASSLTGVSTDTQYF.

J is TRBJ2-3 and V is TRBV21-1; the listed D gene, TRBD2, was not tested against the DNA. TRBV21-1 is a listed pseudogene. The length of the CDR3 is 17 residues. This CDR3 reads CASSKGRSSGTSDTQYF. Written as DNA, the CDR3 is TGTGCCAGCAGCAAAGGTAGGTCTAGCGGGACATCAGATACGCAGTATTTT.

The rearrangement joins TRBV9 to TRBJ2-1; 11 bases fit TRBD2. CDR3 size: 17 residues. Trimming took 4 bases from V and 7 from J; bases not matched to a gene: 13. CDR1 is SGDLS, CDR2 YYNGEE, per germline. CDR3 coding DNA: TGTGCCAGCAGCCCGTTAGGGGTAGCGGGGGGGCCTAATGAGCAGTTCTTC. This codes for CASSPLGVAGGPNEQFF.

The chain is built from TRBV28 and TRBJ1-2; 7 bases fit TRBD1. V trimming: 4 bases; J trimming: 8 bases; junction bases outside the gene matches: 7. This CDR3 contains 13 residues. CDR1 and CDR2 from the germline V gene are MDHEN and SYDVKM. The CDR3 sequence: CASSSRTGGGYTF. The CDR3 DNA reads as TGTGCCAGCAGTTCTCGGACAGGCGGAGGCTACACCTTC.

This rearrangement joins TRBV7-9 to TRBJ1-2; D remains unclear. Trimming left V 6 bases short and J 0 bases short, with 8 bases between. Per the germline V gene, CDR1 is SEHNR and CDR2 is FQNEAQ (reference sequence). The CDR3 is made up of 13 amino acids. The CDR3, as DNA: TGTGCCAGCAGTCATCAGGCTAACTATGGCTACACCTTC. This gives the protein CASSHQANYGYTF. Using reference TRBV7-9 and TRBJ1-2 for the parts outside the CDR3, the full variable domain is DTGVSQNPRHKITKRGQNVTFRCDPISEHNRLYWYRQTLGQGPEFLTYFQNEAQLEKSRLLSDRFSAERPKGSFSTLEIQRTEQGDSAMYLCASSHQANYGYTFGSGTRLTVV.

The CDR3 protein is CASSESQGAVRNEQFF. In DNA, the CDR3 is TGCGCCAGCAGTGAGTCACAGGGGGCTGTAAGGAATGAGCAGTTCTTC. The rearrangement joins TRBV10-1 to TRBJ2-1; 9 nucleotides align to TRBD1. CDR1 is WNHNN and CDR2 is SYGVQD in the germline V gene (reference sequence). With V trimmed by 0 bases and J by 7 bases, 7 bases remained unmatched. The CDR3 length is 16 residues.

The chain uses TRBV5-4 and TRBJ2-3, with 9 bases identical to TRBD2. The germline V gene encodes CDR1 SGHNT and CDR2 YYREEE (reference sequence). The CDR3 extends over 18 amino acids. The ends lost 4 bases at V and 2 bases at J; junction bases unmatched: 14. The CDR3 region has the DNA TGTGCCAGCAGCACACGAACCTTACTAGCGGGCCTCACAGATACGCAGTATTTT. Residues: CASSTRTLLAGLTDTQYF.

This sequence joins TRBV4-1 and TRBJ2-2; 8 bases are a match to TRBD1. CDR3 length equals 17 residues. Germline values: CDR1 MGHRA, CDR2 YSYEKL. V was pared by 4 bases and J by 5 bases, with 12 bases of the junction left unmatched. The CDR3 region is CASSLLRTGLGTGELFF. For the CDR3, the DNA is TGCGCCAGCAGCCTTCTCCGGACAGGGCTGGGGACCGGGGAGCTGTTTTTT.

The chain has TRBV27 and TRBJ1-5; tentative D call: TRBD1 (6 bases). The CDR3 extends over 14 amino acids. V lost 0 bases, J lost 8 bases, and 11 bases lay in between. CDR1 and CDR2 from the germline V gene are MNHEY and SMNVEV (reference sequence). In DNA form, the CDR3 reads TGTGCCAGCAGTTTATCAGGGGGAAGGGAGCCCCAGCATTTT. It encodes CASSLSGGREPQHF.

The chain recombines TRBV30 with TRBJ2-7, with D hard to call. The germline gives CDR1 GTSNPN, CDR2 SVGIG (reference sequence). V was cut by 1 base and J by 5 bases, with 9 bases left in between. This CDR3 contains 12 residues. The CDR3 bases are TGTGCCTGGAGTGCGAGATTGGACGAGCAGTACTTC. Its protein product is CAWSARLDEQYF.

This clone has only a few counts. This sequence joins TRBV18 and TRBJ2-5, with TRBD1 identical over 8 bases. The CDR3 spans 16 residues. With 6 bases clipped from V and 5 bases from J, the junction kept 14 bases outside the gene matches. Per germline, CDR1 KGHSH and CDR2 LQKENI. The CDR3 reads CASSLLTGQAGETQYF. CDR3 nucleotide sequence: TGTGCCAGCTCGCTATTAACGGGACAGGCAGGGGAGACCCAGTACTTC.

This chain uses TRBV5-1 with TRBJ1-1; no reliable D call. Trimming removed 3 bases at V and 6 bases at J, with 9 bases between. The CDR3 length is 12 residues. Per germline, CDR1 SGHRS and CDR2 YFSETQ. CDR3 DNA sequence: TGCGCCAGCAGCTCTGAGGGTCCTGAAGCTTTCTTT. Its translation is CASSSEGPEAFF. Full variable domain (missing parts from reference TRBV5-1 and TRBJ1-1): KAGVTQTPRYLIKTRGQQVTLSCSPISGHRSVSWYQQTPGQGLQFLFEYFSETQRNKGNFPGRFSGRQFSNSRSEMNVSTLELGDSALYLCASSSEGPEAFFGQGTRLTVV.

CDR3 sequence: CASSEGQGSGELFF. Written as DNA, the CDR3 is TGTGCCAGCAGTGAAGGACAGGGCTCCGGGGAGCTGTTTTTT. V usage is TRBV6-1 and J usage is TRBJ2-2; 7 bases are a match to TRBD1. Germline lookup yields CDR1 MNHNS and CDR2 SASEGT. The CDR3 has 14 residues. V trimming: 1 base; J trimming: 6 bases; junction bases outside the gene matches: 2.

The chain joins TRBV25-1 to TRBJ1-1; no definite D call. The CDR3 consists of 15 residues. Trimming took off 0 bases at V and 0 bases at J, with 8 bases between the two ends. The germline V gene encodes CDR1 MGHDK and CDR2 SYGVNS. Written as DNA, the CDR3 is TGTGCCAGCAGTGAATATGGAACTATGAACACTGAAGCTTTCTTT. Protein: CASSEYGTMNTEAFF.

This chain uses TRBV24-1 with TRBJ2-7; D remains unclear. Trimming removed 8 bases from V and 7 bases from J, with 8 bases in between. This CDR3 region has 10 residues. The germline V gene encodes CDR1 KGHDR and CDR2 SFDVKD. CDR3 sequence (DNA): TGTGCCACCATAGGCAGGGAGCAGTACTTC. This translates into CATIGREQYF.

The chain uses TRBV2 and TRBJ2-3, with 10 bases that match TRBD1. Germline lookup yields CDR1 SNHLY and CDR2 FYNNEI. With V trimmed by 6 bases and J by 1 base, 4 bases remained unmatched. This CDR3 spans 15 amino acids. The CDR3 protein is CASRTGGLGTDTQYF. Here the CDR3 DNA reads TGTGCCAGCAGGACAGGGGGCTTAGGCACAGATACGCAGTATTTT.

This rearrangement joins TRBV6-5 to TRBJ2-3; maybe TRBD2 (6 bases). The CDR3 has 14 amino acids. Germline V lookup: CDR1 MNHEY, CDR2 SVGAGI. Trimming removed 6 bases at V and 5 bases at J, with 15 bases between. The CDR3 DNA is TGTGCCAGCAGATCGGGGGAAATAGGAGATACGCAGTATTTT. Translation gives CASRSGEIGDTQYF.

This clone turned up a few times. CDR3 amino acids: CASRRGANVLTF. The CDR3 bases are TGTGCCAGCCGCCGGGGGGCCAACGTCCTGACTTTC. The chain has TRBV2 and TRBJ2-6; D call uncertain. In germline, CDR1 is SNHLY, CDR2 FYNNEI. Trimming pared 8 bases from V and 4 bases from J, leaving 6 bases between. This CDR3 is built from 12 residues.

This chain uses TRBV19 with TRBJ1-1; 11 bases fit TRBD1. Germline V gives CDR1 LNHDA, CDR2 SQIVND (reference sequence). The V gene end was trimmed by 5 bases and the J gene end by 8 bases; junction bases not matched to a gene: 4. The CDR3 extends over 13 amino acids. The CDR3 protein is CASSPDRGLEAFF. DNA of the CDR3: TGTGCCAGTAGTCCGGACAGGGGGCTGGAAGCTTTCTTT.

This chain links TRBV10-3 with TRBJ2-7; D is possibly TRBD2 (6 bases). CDR3 length: 13 amino acids. The V gene's germline CDR1 is ENHRY and CDR2 SYGVKD. V was clipped by 5 bases and J by 0 bases, with 8 bases between them. CDR3 in amino acids: CAISRDSSYEQYF. Here the CDR3 DNA reads TGTGCCATCAGTCGGGACTCCTCCTACGAGCAGTACTTC.

CDR3 sequence (DNA): TGCGCCAGCAGCCAAGGGCTGGAGACACCCCTCCACTTT. Its protein product is CASSQGLETPLHF. The chain links TRBV4-1 to TRBJ1-6; no definite D call. V lost 1 base, J lost 11 bases, and 9 bases lay in between. Germline CDR1 and CDR2: MGHRA and YSYEKL. The CDR3 consists of 13 residues.

This chain uses TRBV5-4 with TRBJ2-1; 9 nucleotides match TRBD2. Looked up from germline, CDR1 is SGHNT and CDR2 is YYREEE (reference sequence). V was clipped by 0 bases and J by 9 bases; unmatched bases: 4. CDR3 size: 14 residues. In DNA, the CDR3 is TGTGCCAGCAGCTTGGCACTAGCGGGCGGTGAGCAGTTCTTC. This codes for CASSLALAGGEQFF.

The chain links TRBV11-3 to TRBJ1-1; D perhaps matches TRBD1 (5 bases). V was clipped by 2 bases and J by 3 bases, with 10 bases between them. The CDR3 totals 14 residues. Germline lookup yields CDR1 SGHNT and CDR2 YENEEA. The CDR3 DNA sequence: TGTGCCAGCAGCTTATCAGGGATTGACACTGAAGCTTTCTTT. It translates to CASSLSGIDTEAFF.

The genes are TRBV30 and TRBJ2-7, with 7 nucleotides matching TRBD1. V lost 5 bases to trimming and J lost 0 bases; unmatched junction nucleotides: 4. The CDR3 loop spans 13 amino acids. Germline loops: CDR1 GTSNPN, CDR2 SVGIG (reference sequence). In DNA, the CDR3 is TGTGCCTGGGGGACAGTGGACTCCTACGAGCAGTACTTC. This gives the protein CAWGTVDSYEQYF.

Comments on this clone: Additional DNA sequences in this sample encode the identical CDR3. This chain connects TRBV3-1 (or the pseudogene TRBV3-2) to TRBJ2-7; TRBD1 matches 8 bases. Germline V CDR1 and CDR2: LGHDT, YNNKEL (reference sequence). J lost 3 bases, V lost 1 base, and 2 bases had no gene match. This CDR3 spans 14 amino acids. The CDR3 nucleotides read TGTGCCAGCAGCCAAGGGACAGGGTTCTACGAGCAGTACTTC. As protein: CASSQGTGFYEQYF.

In its sample, this clone was seen once. The rearrangement links TRBV19 to TRBJ1-1, with TRBD1 matching over 8 bases. After removal of 3 bases from V and 3 bases from J, the junction contained 6 bases not matched to a gene. Germline lookup yields CDR1 LNHDA and CDR2 SQIVND (reference sequence). The length of the CDR3 is 15 residues. The CDR3 DNA reads TGTGCCAGTAGTATGTCAGGGGGCGGACACACTGAAGCTTTCTTT. Its translation: CASSMSGGGHTEAFF.

This chain links TRBV19 with TRBJ1-2; D gene ambiguous. Germline values: CDR1 LNHDA, CDR2 SQIVND (reference sequence). V lost 6 bases, J lost 5 bases, and 22 bases lay in between. This CDR3 region has 16 residues. CDR3 nucleotide sequence: TGTGCCAGTAGCAACACACCTGGCCAACTACTTTATGGCTACACCTTC. It specifies CASSNTPGQLLYGYTF. Drawing the rest from reference TRBV19 and TRBJ1-2, the complete variable domain is DGGITQSPKYLFRKEGQNVTLSCEQNLNHDAMYWYRQDPGQGLRLIYYSQIVNDFQKGDIAEGYSVSREKKESFPLTVTSAQKNPTAFYLCASSNTPGQLLYGYTFGSGTRLTVV.

A few counts support this clone. The V gene is TRBV4-2, the J gene TRBJ2-3, with 9 bases aligning to TRBD2. The germline CDR1 and CDR2 sequences are LGHNA and YNFKEQ. This CDR3 spans 16 amino acids. V gave up 6 bases and J gave up 0 bases; unmatched junction bases: 7. Here the CDR3 reads CASSPRTSESTDTQYF. CDR3 nucleotide sequence: TGTGCCAGCAGTCCGAGGACTAGCGAGAGCACAGATACGCAGTATTTT.